What follows are 17 T cell receptor delta chains derived from one specimen sequenced in a study of γδ T cells in repeated Plasmodium falciparum infection. Vgamma9/Vdelta2+ and Vdelta2-negative gammadelta T cells were flow-sorted from PBMC for bulk sequencing. TCRdb re-called the multiplex PCR reads using CATT. The sample lists around 82,000 delta-chain clones, over 1.3% seen once, with more than 7% in the top ten. Specimen: gamma-delta T cells from blood. The receptor source for this set is a pool of human donors (malaria-infected and uninfected, not separated).

As regards this clone: TCRdb's entry gives the protein of a much larger clone, which mismatches this DNA's translation at residue 19, likely from a read error; the protein reported here is translated from the DNA. CDR3 bases: TGTGCCTTCGGGAGGCCTTCAGGACTTACTGGGGGATCCTGGTACACCGATAAATTCATCTTT. Amino acid sequence: CAFGRPSGLTGGSWYTDKFIF. The J gene is TRDJ1, the V gene TRDV3; 10 bases are shared with TRDD3. This CDR3 spans 21 amino acids. Germline CDR1 TVYSNPD, CDR2 GDNSRS (reference sequence).

A note on this clone: The sample has other DNA sequences that encode this CDR3 too. V usage is TRDV1 and J usage is TRDJ1, with TRDD3 matching 7 bases. TCRdb supplies no J gene; here it was assigned by aligning the nucleotide sequence to germline. The V segment lost 4 bases and the J segment 3 bases; nucleotides outside the gene matches: 23. CDR3 length: 20 amino acids. Germline V lookup: CDR1 TSWWSYY, CDR2 QGS. The CDR3 sequence is CALGAHPGLLRLGRADKLIF. The CDR3 coding sequence is TGTGCTCTTGGGGCGCACCCAGGCCTTCTTCGACTGGGGCGGGCCGATAAACTCATCTTT.

As regards this clone: The likely explanation is a read error, given a far larger clone one base away. Other DNA sequences within the sample encode an identical CDR3. J is TRDJ1 and V is TRDV1, with D perhaps TRDD3 (6 bases). The CDR3 runs to 17 residues. CDR1 and CDR2 (germline): TSWWSYY, QGS. The CDR3 DNA follows: TGTGCTCTTGCCTCCGAGGGGGACCGACGATACACTGATAAACTCATCTTT. It codes for CALASEGDRRYTDKLIF.

The sample holds many counts of this clone. The same CDR3 arises from other DNA sequences in this sample as well. The chain is built from TRDV1 and TRDJ1; 11 positions agree with TRDD3. CDR1 is TSWWSYY, CDR2 QGS, per germline. V lost 8 bases and J lost 2; bases outside the gene matches: 4. The CDR3 is made up of 14 amino acids. CDR3 in amino acids: CALRWGIRTDKLIF. The CDR3 coding sequence is TGTGCTCTTCGGTGGGGGATACGAACCGATAAACTCATCTTT.

Details on this clone: A read error likely explains this, since a far larger clone differs by one base. The same CDR3 can be traced to other DNA sequences in this sample. The rearrangement uses TRDV1 and TRDJ1; TRDD3 agrees at 10 bases. Assignment of the J gene here rests on matching the DNA to germline, because TCRdb gives none. The CDR3 consists of 19 residues. Germline CDR1 is TSWWSYY and CDR2 is QGS. CDR3 sequence reads: CALTLKFPGGYAVTDKLIF. CDR3 coding DNA: TGTGCCCTTACATTAAAATTCCCAGGGGGATACGCGGTTACCGATAAACTCATCTTT.

This clone was found many times. The chain has TRDV1 and TRDJ1, with D possibly being TRDD3 (6 bases). TCRdb leaves out the J gene; it was filled in here by matching the DNA to germline. The CDR3 consists of 21 residues. With 0 bases removed from V and 0 bases from J, the gap between germline ends came to 26 bases. Germline V CDR1 and CDR2: TSWWSYY, QGS. The chain's CDR3 is CALGELEIPTSGIPDTDKLIF. CDR3 coding DNA: TGTGCTCTTGGGGAACTAGAAATCCCTACGTCGGGGATCCCCGACACCGATAAACTCATCTTT.

This clone was recorded a few times. A far bigger clonotype differs at one base, so this is likely a read error. Other DNA sequences from this sample encode an identical CDR3 as well. CDR3 sequence: CALGEEGPTRGYGTDKLIF. CDR3 in DNA: TGTGCTCTTGGGGAGGAGGGCCCTACTCGGGGATACGGGACCGATAAACTCATCTTT. The chain combines TRDV1 with TRDJ1; 9 bases map to TRDD3. No J segment appears in TCRdb, so it was assigned here by matching the sequence to germline. J gave up 2 bases and V 3 bases, and 16 bases lay outside the gene matches. In germline, CDR1 is TSWWSYY, CDR2 QGS. CDR3 length: 19 residues.

In this sample, this clone turned up a few times. It differs at one base from a far larger clone, so likely a read error. This specimen includes other DNA sequences encoding the same CDR3. CDR3 region: CALGDGVTTVLSYTDKLIF. The DNA for the CDR3 is TGTGCCCTTGGGGATGGGGTTACTACGGTACTTTCGTACACCGATAAACTCATCTTT. The chain combines TRDV1 with TRDJ1; the D gene is possibly TRDD3 (6 bases). The CDR3 length is 19 residues. CDR1 TSWWSYY and CDR2 QGS come from the germline V gene.

There are a few counts of this clone. The protein recorded in TCRdb matches a much larger clone and deviates from this DNA's translation at residue 6, suggesting a read error; the protein here is obtained by translating the DNA. The chain joins TRDV1 to TRDJ1, with 7 nucleotides matching TRDD2. The CDR3 loop spans 21 amino acids. CDR1 and CDR2 (germline): TSWWSYY, QGS. The ends lost 1 base at V and 0 bases at J; junction bases unmatched: 20. CDR3 coding DNA: TGTGCTCTTGGGGAACCAAACCGATTCCTACGTTACTTCAAGTACACCGATAAACTCATCTTT. Protein: CALGEPNRFLRYFKYTDKLIF.

About this clone: TCRdb has a much larger clone's protein, which differs at residue 3 from the translation of this DNA, likely because of a read error; what is shown is the protein translated from the DNA. The rearrangement joins TRDV2 to TRDJ1; 7 bases are shared with TRDD3. The CDR3 has 17 amino acids. The germline V gene has CDR1 GEAIGNYY and CDR2 EKD. CDR3: CAGDTVGEAPRTDKLIF. DNA of the CDR3: TGTGCCGGTGACACCGTGGGGGAGGCCCCGAGAACCGATAAACTCATCTTT.

This clone was detected a few times. The protein TCRdb lists belongs to a much larger clone and differs from this DNA's translation at residue 13, which points to a read error; the protein shown is made from the DNA. The rearrangement links TRDV2 to TRDJ1; TRDD3 agrees at 9 bases. As TCRdb names no J gene, one was assigned here on the basis of a DNA match to germline. Germline CDR1 and CDR2: GEAIGNYY and EKD. This CDR3 has 16 amino acids. CDR3 in DNA: TGTGCCTGTGACACCGGGGATACGCGGTACACCGATAGACTCATCTTT. It encodes CACDTGDTRYTDRLIF.

A few counts support this clone. A read error likely explains why the TCRdb protein, taken from a much larger clone, differs from this DNA's translation at residue 17; the protein shown is translated from the DNA. The chain recombines TRDV2 with TRDJ1; D uncertain. The J gene comes from matching the DNA to germline here; TCRdb lacks it. The CDR3 has 23 residues. V lost 0 bases, J lost 1 base, and 35 bases lay in between. Germline V CDR1 and CDR2: GEAIGNYY, EKD. CDR3 protein: CACDTGKPVGPPTAPHSTDKLIF. In DNA, the CDR3 is TGTGCCTGTGACACCGGTAAGCCGGTTGGACCTCCGACAGCACCACACAGCACCGATAAACTCATCTTT.

This sequence joins TRDV1 and TRDJ1; TRDD2 matches at 7 bases. As TCRdb names no J gene, one was assigned here on the basis of a DNA match to germline. Germline V gene lookup returns CDR1 TSWWSYY and CDR2 QGS. CDR3 length equals 23 residues. V gave up 0 bases and J gave up 2 bases; unmatched junction bases: 27. CDR3 amino acids: CALGELWSMRGAFLRAATDKLIF. The CDR3 DNA reads TGTGCTCTTGGGGAACTATGGAGCATGCGGGGGGCCTTCCTGCGGGCCGCTACCGATAAACTCATCTTT.

This clone has just a few counts. For this DNA, TCRdb reports the protein of a much larger clone, which diverges at residue 13, most likely from a read error; the protein presented here is translated directly from the DNA. The J gene is TRDJ1, the V gene TRDV2; 7 bases map to TRDD3. With 0 bases clipped from V and 3 bases from J, the junction kept 15 bases outside the gene matches. The germline V gene has CDR1 GEAIGNYY and CDR2 EKD. The CDR3 runs 18 residues. The CDR3 reads CACDTVPLRIRDSDKLIF. CDR3 in DNA: TGTGCCTGTGACACCGTTCCTCTTCGGATACGGGACTCCGATAAACTCATCTTT.

Of note for this clone: The protein in TCRdb stems from a much larger clone and differs at residue 15 from this DNA's translation, likely a read error; here the protein is translated from the DNA. The CDR3 here is CACDSLGASWDTRQVFF. CDR3 nucleotides: TGTGCCTGTGACTCATTGGGGGCCTCCTGGGACACCCGACAGGTGTTTTTC. V gene assignment gives TRDV2, but the J gene was left uncalled; the table assigns TRDD3, which was not confirmed against the DNA. Germline values: CDR1 GEAIGNYY, CDR2 EKD. The CDR3 runs 17 residues.

On this clone: This likely stems from a read error, as it lies one base from a far larger clone. This sample includes further DNA sequences coding for the same CDR3. The rearrangement links TRDV1 to TRDJ1; TRDD3 agrees at 7 bases. Here the J gene came from matching the DNA to germline, since TCRdb omits it. V shed 0 bases and J 10 bases; nucleotides not matched to a gene: 14. Germline values: CDR1 TSWWSYY, CDR2 QGS. There are 16 residues in the CDR3. The CDR3 nucleotides are TGTGCTCTTGGGGAACTACCTAGCTACTGGGGAATACGACTCATCTTT. Protein sequence: CALGELPSYWGIRLIF.

This clone was seen only a few times. The protein in TCRdb stems from a much larger clone and differs at residue 10 from this DNA's translation, likely a read error; here the protein is translated from the DNA. V is TRDV1 and J is TRDJ1; 11 positions match TRDD3. As TCRdb names no J gene, one was assigned here on the basis of a DNA match to germline. Germline CDR1 and CDR2: TSWWSYY and QGS. This CDR3 is built from 16 residues. Trimming took 5 bases from V and 1 from J; bases not matched to a gene: 6. Here the CDR3 reads CALGTPWGIPTDKLIF. As DNA, the CDR3 is TGTGCTCTTGGGACACCCTGGGGGATACCCACCGATAAACTCATCTTT.